Listed below are T cell receptor beta chains from one sample, sequenced in a study of cytotoxic CD8 clonotypes in ibrutinib-treated CLL. Profiling relied on immunoSEQ multiplex PCR, and the TCRdb table lists in-frame clones only, not all of them. The data show about 22,000 clones, with roughly 80% seen just once and about 7.2% held by the top ten. The material sequenced was PBMCs, taken before ibrutinib treatment. Every receptor here comes from a human donor with chronic lymphocytic leukemia. Both conserved end residues are trimmed from each CDR3. The order of the fields is V gene, clone size, CDR3 protein. Clone size is shown for a subset of rows, as once, few, many or a class of expanded clone.

V gene: TRBV6-6; clone size: -; CDR3 protein: ASSLRTGGKGYEQY
V gene: TRBV7-9; clone size: -; CDR3 protein: ASSLETGPYEQY
V gene: TRBV5-5; clone size: -; CDR3 protein: ASRRGGVVNTEAF
V gene: TRBV5-1; clone size: -; CDR3 protein: ASSLVSGYEQY
V gene: TRBV27; clone size: once; CDR3 protein: ASSLSPWPGEKLF
V gene: TRBV9; clone size: -; CDR3 protein: ASGGLESSTAKNIQY
V gene: TRBV5-1; clone size: -; CDR3 protein: ASSWTENTEAF
V gene: TRBV28; clone size: -; CDR3 protein: ASSPTGTGAYEQY
V gene: TRBV5-8; clone size: few; CDR3 protein: ASSANYGYT
V gene: TRBV19; clone size: few; CDR3 protein: ASSARSPGPYNEKLF
V gene: TRBV11-2; clone size: -; CDR3 protein: ASSLGGGAGTEAF
V gene: TRBV10-2; clone size: once; CDR3 protein: ASRGQGGDTQY
V gene: TRBV6-6; clone size: -; CDR3 protein: ASSNPGTGKHEQY
V gene: TRBV7-9; clone size: few; CDR3 protein: ASSLAGVADTQY
V gene: TRBV19; clone size: -; CDR3 protein: ASSIPGMKKLF
V gene: TRBV29-1; clone size: -; CDR3 protein: SAKREDQPQH
V gene: TRBV7-9; clone size: -; CDR3 protein: ASSRGSGGLQETQY
V gene: TRBV27; clone size: -; CDR3 protein: ASSLNYEQF
V gene: TRBV18; clone size: -; CDR3 protein: ASSPLRDSGNTIY
V gene: TRBV7-5; clone size: -; CDR3 protein: ARSPPTGAHKGGELF
V gene: TRBV19; clone size: -; CDR3 protein: ASIPGGPTEAF
V gene: TRBV2; clone size: -; CDR3 protein: ASRRQGLSGANVLT
V gene: TRBV2; clone size: once; CDR3 protein: ASSQNGEQF
V gene: TRBV15; clone size: -; CDR3 protein: ATSSSETGYSYNEQF
V gene: TRBV5-1; clone size: -; CDR3 protein: ASSSGGVLDTQY
V gene: TRBV6-5; clone size: -; CDR3 protein: ASTTIAGRTYEQY
V gene: TRBV7-9; clone size: few; CDR3 protein: ASSRPRSNSPLH
V gene: TRBV27; clone size: -; CDR3 protein: ASSLYEGSSEDEQF
V gene: TRBV5-1; clone size: -; CDR3 protein: ASSRGQISTDTQY